Following are 23 T cell receptor beta chains from one sample sequenced in a study of chemoradiotherapy in HPV16-positive cancers (dated by TCRdb to 2021 to 2024). Library generation was performed with the immunoSEQ multiplex PCR assay. TCRdb limited this immuneACCESS table to in-frame rearrangements with V and J called. A share of clones is missing; checked studies link under half to unresolved V genes, and the rest is unexplained. The sample table lists some 5,000 clones, roughly 89% of them with a count of one. About 4.7% of the sample is in the top ten clones. This specimen was tumor tissue, taken from a patient who underwent chemoradiotherapy. All receptors derive from a human donor with HPV-associated anogenital cancer.

The chain joins TRBV7-3 to TRBJ2-5; TRBD2 matches 11 bases. The CDR3 sequence is 16 residues long. In germline, CDR1 is SGHTA, CDR2 FQGTGA. V was pared by 0 bases and J by 4 bases, with 4 bases of the junction left unmatched. The chain's CDR3 is CASSLTSGGAGETQYF. CDR3 nucleotides: TGTGCCAGCAGCTTAACTAGCGGGGGGGCTGGAGAGACCCAGTACTTC.

The rearrangement uses TRBV30 and TRBJ2-7; TRBD2 might be the D (7 bases). The CDR3 totals 15 residues. The germline V gene has CDR1 GTSNPN and CDR2 SVGIG (reference sequence). V shed 2 bases and J shed 4 bases, with 18 bases lying between them. The DNA for the CDR3 is TGTGCCTGGAGTCCGGGACACTCCGGGGGGTACGAGCAGTACTTC. As protein: CAWSPGHSGGYEQYF. The variable domain in full, with the rest retrieved from reference TRBV30 and TRBJ2-7, is SQTIHQWPATLVQPVGSPLSLECTVEGTSNPNLYWYRQAAGRGLQLLFYSVGIGQISSEVPQNLSASRPQDRQFILSSKKLLLSDSGFYLCAWSPGHSGGYEQYFGPGTRLTVT.

The chain is built from TRBV5-6 and TRBJ2-3, with D maybe TRBD2 (6 bases). Between the trimmed V and J ends, which lost 2 bases and 2 bases, there was a span of 18 bases. CDR3 length: 17 residues. The V gene's germline CDR1 is SGHDT and CDR2 YYEEEE. This chain's CDR3 is CASSLTPRDLDTDTQYF. The CDR3 DNA reads TGTGCCAGCAGCTTAACCCCACGGGACTTAGACACAGATACGCAGTATTTT.

The chain couples TRBV27 to TRBJ1-2; D gene ambiguous. Germline CDR1 reads MNHEY; CDR2 reads SMNVEV (reference sequence). The CDR3 spans 15 residues. V was trimmed by 4 bases and J by 4 bases, leaving 16 bases between them. The chain's CDR3 is CASSSQLQTGYGYTF. CDR3 DNA sequence: TGTGCCAGCAGTTCTCAGTTACAGACGGGCTATGGCTACACCTTC.

V usage is TRBV27 and J usage is TRBJ2-6, with D possibly called TRBD1 or TRBD2 (5 bases each). The germline gives CDR1 MNHEY, CDR2 SMNVEV (reference sequence). The V end was cut by 2 bases, the J end by 4 bases, with 12 bases between. The CDR3 spans 16 residues. The CDR3 spells CASSLRSGTGANVLTF. The DNA for the CDR3 is TGTGCCAGCAGTTTAAGATCAGGGACCGGGGCCAACGTCCTGACTTTC.

The chain uses TRBV7-9 and TRBJ2-1; D unclear. Per germline, CDR1 SEHNR and CDR2 FQNEAQ (reference sequence). The V gene lost 1 base and the J gene lost 5 bases, with 12 bases spanning the gap. CDR3 length: 15 amino acids. This CDR3 is CASSLVSLQHNEQFF. In DNA, the CDR3 is TGTGCCAGCAGCTTAGTGAGCCTCCAGCACAATGAGCAGTTCTTC.

The chain carries TRBV10-3 and TRBJ1-4, with D unclear. V dropped 6 bases and J dropped 3 bases, with 8 bases sitting between them. The CDR3 contains 13 residues. Germline CDR1 and CDR2: ENHRY and SYGVKD. CDR3 bases: TGTGCCATCAGATTCGACCCTAATGAAAAACTGTTTTTT. The encoded protein is CAIRFDPNEKLFF.

The V and J genes are TRBV4-3 and TRBJ1-2, with D perhaps TRBD1 (6 bases). V was cut by 3 bases and J by 4 bases, with 15 bases left in between. This CDR3 region has 15 residues. CDR1 and CDR2 (germline): LGHNA, YSLEER. The CDR3 protein is CASSHIGQSSYGYTF. The CDR3 DNA sequence: TGCGCCAGCAGCCACATCGGACAGAGTAGCTATGGCTACACCTTC.

This chain's CDR3 is CASSLAGVGNQPQHF. The CDR3 bases are TGCGCCAGCAGCTTGGCAGGGGTTGGCAATCAGCCCCAGCATTTT. V gene TRBV5-1 combines with J gene TRBJ1-5; weak D call: TRBD1 (6 bases). Germline CDR1 reads SGHRS; CDR2 reads YFSETQ. The CDR3 totals 15 residues. V was cut by 0 bases and J by 2 bases, with 9 bases left in between.

The chain uses TRBV29-1 and TRBJ1-2; D is uncertain. This CDR3 is 12 amino acids long. Trimming left V 2 bases short and J 1 base short, with 5 bases between. Germline loops: CDR1 SQVTM, CDR2 ANQGSEA. CDR3 protein: CSVERLNYGYTF. CDR3 DNA: TGCAGCGTTGAACGTCTTAACTATGGCTACACCTTC.

The chain combines TRBV18 with TRBJ2-7, with D perhaps given as TRBD1 or TRBD2 (5 bases each). The CDR3 spans 15 residues. The germline V gene has CDR1 KGHSH and CDR2 LQKENI. The V end lost 5 bases, the J end lost 1 base, and 15 bases lay between the germline ends. The CDR3 region is CASSVRDGRSYEQYF. CDR3 DNA: TGTGCCAGCTCAGTCCGGGACGGTCGATCCTACGAGCAGTACTTC.

The chain uses TRBV11-2 and TRBJ1-3; D is uncertain. V lost 2 bases and J 0 bases, leaving 11 bases between the germline ends. CDR3 length: 16 residues. Germline V gene sequence: CDR1 SGHAT, CDR2 FQNNGV. The CDR3 DNA follows: TGTGCCAGCAGCTTACTTCGGGCAAACTCTGGAAACACCATATATTTT. It codes for CASSLLRANSGNTIYF.

This clone has only one observation. The chain couples TRBV29-1 to TRBJ2-2; 14 bases are shared with TRBD2. This CDR3 is 16 amino acids long. V shed 7 bases, J shed 4 bases, and the junction held 8 bases outside the gene matches. CDR1 is SQVTM and CDR2 is ANQGSEA in the germline V gene. The CDR3 region has the DNA TGCAGCGCTCAGACTAGCGGGAGGGCCGGCACCGGGGAGCTGTTTTTT. Protein product: CSAQTSGRAGTGELFF.

This sequence joins TRBV19 and TRBJ2-2; TRBD2 agrees at 8 bases. The ends lost 7 bases at V and 1 base at J; junction bases unmatched: 5. The CDR3 is made up of 15 amino acids. CDR1 and CDR2 from the germline V gene are LNHDA and SQIVND (reference sequence). The CDR3 DNA reads as TGTGCCAGTACCCCCGGGACTAGGAACACCGGGGAGCTGTTTTTT. Amino acid sequence: CASTPGTRNTGELFF.

The V and J genes are TRBV5-1 and TRBJ1-1, with unresolved D. The V end was cut by 4 bases, the J end by 0 bases, with 7 bases between. The germline gives CDR1 SGHRS, CDR2 YFSETQ. CDR3 size: 13 residues. The CDR3 region has the DNA TGCGCCAGCAGCCCTGTAATGAACACTGAAGCTTTCTTT. As protein: CASSPVMNTEAFF.

The CDR3, as DNA: TGTGCCAGTAGTCCGACTGCAACCGGGGAGCTGTTTTTT. As protein: CASSPTATGELFF. The chain is built from TRBV19 and TRBJ2-2; D is undetermined. The germline gives CDR1 LNHDA, CDR2 SQIVND (reference sequence). Between the trimmed V and J ends, which lost 5 bases and 5 bases, there was a span of 9 bases. This CDR3 has 13 amino acids.

The chain joins TRBV7-2 to TRBJ1-6, with D possibly matching TRBD1 (5 bases). The CDR3 contains 15 residues. Trimming left V 5 bases short and J 10 bases short, with 18 bases between. Looked up from germline, CDR1 is SGHTA and CDR2 is FQGNSA. Here the CDR3 reads CASSAYSGGSSPLHF. The CDR3 nucleotides are TGTGCCAGCAGCGCCTACAGCGGGGGTAGCTCACCCCTCCACTTT.

This chain connects TRBV11-1 to TRBJ1-2; D not certain. Trimming stripped 5 bases from V and 6 bases from J, with 16 bases between. The germline CDR1 and CDR2 sequences are SGHAT and FQDESV (reference sequence). This CDR3 is built from 14 residues. The CDR3 loop is CASSPPSQPNGYTF. CDR3 in DNA: TGTGCCAGCAGCCCGCCATCGCAACCGAATGGCTACACCTTC.

This clone was observed a few times. CDR3 amino acids: CASSLKLLNTGELFF. The CDR3 coding sequence is TGTGCCAGCAGTCTCAAGCTTCTGAACACCGGGGAGCTGTTTTTT. The rearrangement joins TRBV28 to TRBJ2-2; D remains unclear. CDR1 and CDR2 from the germline V gene are MDHEN and SYDVKM. V was pared by 5 bases and J by 1 base, with 11 bases between. The CDR3 totals 15 residues.

This chain joins TRBV14 and TRBJ2-3; 7 positions match TRBD1. CDR1 is SGHDN and CDR2 is FVKESK in the germline V gene. There are 17 residues in the CDR3. The trim removed 3 bases at V and 2 bases at J, leaving 11 bases unmatched. CDR3 sequence: CASSQQGQRFFTDTQYF. The CDR3 DNA follows: TGTGCCAGCAGCCAGCAGGGACAGCGTTTTTTCACAGATACGCAGTATTTT. The full variable domain, rest sourced from reference TRBV14 and TRBJ2-3, is EAGVTQFPSHSVIEKGQTVTLRCDPISGHDNLYWYRRVMGKEIKFLLHFVKESKQDESGMPNNRFLAERTGGTYSTLKVQPAELEDSGVYFCASSQQGQRFFTDTQYFGPGTRLTVL.

This clone was recorded only once. This chain uses TRBV7-6 with TRBJ2-5; 7 bases align to TRBD1. V gave up 0 bases and J gave up 5 bases; unmatched junction bases: 6. CDR1 is SGHVS and CDR2 is FNYEAQ in the germline V gene. The CDR3 loop spans 15 amino acids. CDR3 bases: TGTGCCAGCAGCTTAGCGAACAGGGGAACGGAGACCCAGTACTTC. This codes for CASSLANRGTETQYF.

V and J are TRBV15 and TRBJ1-4; D might be TRBD1 (6 bases). The ends were cut back, 0 bases at V and 7 bases at J, with 12 bases in the middle. Germline assignment: CDR1 LNHNV and CDR2 YYDKDF (reference sequence). This CDR3 has 15 residues. The CDR3 is CATSRDRGASEKLFF. The CDR3 DNA sequence: TGTGCCACCAGCAGAGATAGGGGGGCGAGTGAAAAACTGTTTTTT.

The rearrangement uses TRBV5-1 and TRBJ2-3; TRBD2 might be the D (6 bases). Germline lookup yields CDR1 SGHRS and CDR2 YFSETQ. This CDR3 comprises 15 residues. Trimming removed 7 bases from V and 2 bases from J, with 17 bases in between. In DNA, the CDR3 is TGCGCCAGCGGCTATAGCGGAGGATCCACAGATACGCAGTATTTT. This codes for CASGYSGGSTDTQYF.